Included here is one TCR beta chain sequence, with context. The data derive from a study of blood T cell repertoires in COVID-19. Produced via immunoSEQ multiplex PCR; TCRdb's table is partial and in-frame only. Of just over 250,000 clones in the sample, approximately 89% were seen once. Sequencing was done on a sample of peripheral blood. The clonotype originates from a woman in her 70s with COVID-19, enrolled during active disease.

The DNA for the CDR3 is TGTGCCAGCAATTTCTCTCCCGGGGTTCTTACTGAAGCTTTCTTT. Protein product: CASNFSPGVLTEAFF. The chain has TRBV6-5 and TRBJ1-1; D uncertain. V gave up 7 bases and J gave up 5 bases, with 20 bases separating them. Germline V gives CDR1 MNHEY, CDR2 SVGAGI. CDR3 length: 15 residues.